What follows are 11 T cell receptor beta chains derived from one specimen sequenced in a study of sequential checkpoint blockade in melanoma (dated by TCRdb to the late 2010s). Receptor amplification or capture employed the immunoSEQ multiplex PCR assay. TCRdb provides this immuneACCESS table in a form limited to in-frame rearrangements. Some clones are lacking; in checked studies, under half of them reflect an unresolved V gene, and why the rest are absent is not known. This sample has fewer than 35,000 clones in its table, and around 73% of those were observed once. In total, the top ten clones hold roughly 22% of the sample. What this sample's treatment or condition label stands for: randomized to nivolumab then ipilimumab (arm A) or the reverse (arm B). Source: CD8+ T cells sorted from blood (inferred from file names), taken from a patient given nivolumab and ipilimumab in sequence. The source of these receptors is a human donor with melanoma.

The chain has TRBV6-5 and TRBJ2-7, with 11 nucleotides matching TRBD1. V was pared by 0 bases and J by 3 bases, with 4 bases of the junction left unmatched. CDR3 length: 16 amino acids. CDR1 and CDR2 from the germline V gene are MNHEY and SVGAGI. This CDR3 reads CASSYSEDRGHYEQYF. The DNA for the CDR3 is TGTGCCAGCAGTTACTCGGAGGACAGGGGGCACTACGAGCAGTACTTC.

This clone ranks as large. The gene calls are TRBV4-2 and TRBJ1-4; possibly TRBD1 for D (5 bases). Germline V gene data show CDR1 as LGHNA and CDR2 as YNFKEQ. V lost 0 bases to trimming and J lost 13 bases, with 12 bases between them. The CDR3 totals 13 residues. The CDR3 loop is CASSQEGGERLFF. The CDR3 nucleotides are TGTGCCAGCAGCCAAGAGGGGGGGGAGAGACTGTTTTTT.

This clone has only one observation. One end of the junction fails to match germline, which may point to a read error. This chain connects TRBV5-1 to TRBJ2-7; maybe TRBD1 (5 bases). This CDR3 spans 11 amino acids. CDR1 is SGHRS and CDR2 is YFSETQ in the germline V gene. The CDR3 spells CAGSQGREQYF. The CDR3 coding sequence is TGCGCCGGCAGCCAGGGCCGGGAGCAGTACTTC. Combining the CDR3 with reference TRBV5-1 and TRBJ2-7 gives the whole variable domain KAGVTQTPRYLIKTRGQQVTLSCSPISGHRSVSWYQQTPGQGLQFLFEYFSETQRNKGNFPGRFSGRQFSNSRSEMNVSTLELGDSALYLCAGSQGREQYFGPGTRLTVT.

On this clone: One end of the junction varies from germline; a read error may be responsible. The V call is TRBV19, the J call TRBJ2-2, with D hard to call. Per the germline V gene, CDR1 is LNHDA and CDR2 is SQIVND (reference sequence). The CDR3 has 13 residues. CDR3 nucleotides: TGTGCCAGTAGTCTAGACATCACCGGGGAGCTGTTTTTT. Translated, it gives CASSLDITGELFF.

The rearrangement links TRBV7-6 to TRBJ2-7; 8 bases fit TRBD2. The CDR3 has 15 amino acids. J was trimmed by 1 base and V by 4 bases; bases with no gene match: 6. Germline lookup yields CDR1 SGHVS and CDR2 FNYEAQ. This CDR3 is CASSYRSGTSYEQYF. DNA of the CDR3: TGTGCCAGCAGCTACCGTAGCGGGACATCCTACGAGCAGTACTTC.

This chain connects TRBV4-3 to TRBJ2-1, with a weak D call TRBD2 (6 bases). V lost 0 bases and J 6 bases, leaving 12 bases between the germline ends. From germline, CDR1 is LGHNA and CDR2 YSLEER. The CDR3 extends over 15 amino acids. CDR3 sequence reads: CASSQDHGSPNEQFF. CDR3 DNA sequence: TGCGCCAGCAGCCAAGACCACGGGAGTCCCAATGAGCAGTTCTTC.

The chain uses TRBV29-1 and TRBJ1-2; the D gene is possibly TRBD1 (5 bases). Trimming took off 5 bases at V and 8 bases at J, with 12 bases between the two ends. The CDR3 runs 11 residues. Germline V gene sequence: CDR1 SQVTM, CDR2 ANQGSEA. The CDR3 reads CSVPRAQGYTF. In DNA form, the CDR3 reads TGCAGCGTTCCCAGGGCTCAAGGCTACACCTTC.

In its sample, this clone ranks as medium-sized. This chain joins TRBV7-3 and TRBJ1-2, with a weak D call TRBD1 (6 bases). This CDR3 has 16 residues. Germline V gene data show CDR1 as SGHTA and CDR2 as FQGTGA. Trimming shortened V by 4 bases and J by 10 bases, and 25 bases separated the two germline ends. DNA of the CDR3: TGTGCCAGCAGCTCCTACGAGCGTGGACAGATATGGGACTACACCTTC. Encoded protein: CASSSYERGQIWDYTF.

This clone was observed a few times. The chain recombines TRBV4-1 with TRBJ1-6; 8 bases fit TRBD1. This CDR3 is built from 16 residues. The trim removed 1 base at V and 4 bases at J, leaving 3 bases unmatched. Germline CDR1 and CDR2: MGHRA and YSYEKL. In DNA, the CDR3 is TGCGCCAGCAGCCAAGGCAGGGGGCCATATAATTCACCCCTCCACTTT. This encodes CASSQGRGPYNSPLHF.

The chain joins TRBV19 to TRBJ1-2, with 8 bases fitting TRBD1. The CDR3 is 15 residues long. The trim removed 8 bases at V and 3 bases at J, leaving 11 bases unmatched. Germline-derived CDR1 and CDR2 are LNHDA and SQIVND (reference sequence). The CDR3 protein is CASRYWTGPDYGYTF. CDR3 nucleotides: TGTGCCAGTCGCTATTGGACAGGGCCGGACTATGGCTACACCTTC.

This chain links TRBV28 with TRBJ2-5, with a tentative D call TRBD2 (6 bases). The J call may be incorrect, as the DNA end agrees better with TRBJ2-7. The CDR3 contains 12 residues. Germline V CDR1 and CDR2: MDHEN, SYDVKM. CDR3 sequence (DNA): TGTGCCAGTACTAGCACCTCCTACGAGCAGTACTTC. Translation gives CASTSTSYEQYF.